Listed below are T cell receptor beta chains from one sample, sequenced in a study of control samples from healthy donors and cancer patients. Assay: immunoSEQ multiplex PCR; the TCRdb copy retains only in-frame clones and omits some. The sample shows around 140,000 clones, about nine tenths of them seen only once. The sequenced sample was blood. These receptors all stem from a man aged 18-30 years in good health. Both conserved end residues are part of each CDR3. Fields, in order: clone size, CDR3 length, V gene, J gene, CDR3 protein. Some rows have no size entry. The others give once, few or many, or a class for an expanded clone.

NA,13,TRBV5-1,TRBJ2-1,CASSLALGNEQFF
once,13,TRBV7-9,TRBJ2-5,CASSRPGGETQYF
NA,16,TRBV18,TRBJ2-3,CASSLVRGGTTDTQYF
NA,11,TRBV20-1,TRBJ2-1,CSAQTYNEQFF
NA,19,TRBV30,TRBJ2-2,CAWSVLVISGRRLTGELFF
NA,17,TRBV5-1,TRBJ2-3,CASSLGGSQGGTDTQYF
NA,13,TRBV12-5,TRBJ2-5,CASGLGLGETQYF
NA,14,TRBV14,TRBJ2-3,CASSQAPLPDTQYF
NA,16,TRBV11-2,TRBJ2-1,CASSLVSRGGPNEQFF
NA,17,TRBV5-1,TRBJ1-2,CASSSQPGQGDLRGYTF
NA,16,TRBV7-2,TRBJ2-1,CASSLGRRGGYNEQFF
NA,14,TRBV30,TRBJ2-5,CAWTRQSVAKTQYF
NA,15,TRBV2,TRBJ2-5,CASKQFGTEQETQYF
NA,18,TRBV5-1,TRBJ2-3,CASSQNRLATISTDTQYF
NA,18,TRBV10-3,TRBJ1-6,CAISAGGAQSFYNSPLHF
NA,16,TRBV6-6,TRBJ2-7,CASSSRGLAAAYEQYF
NA,15,TRBV11-2,TRBJ1-1,CASSLGDRPNTEAFF
NA,13,TRBV19,TRBJ2-1,CASSIDVADEQFF
NA,14,TRBV4-1,TRBJ2-1,CASSPPDRVNEQFF
once,13,TRBV2,TRBJ2-7,CASRKTVGDEQYF
NA,16,TRBV7-9,TRBJ1-2,CASSLDAQGSGDGYTF
NA,12,TRBV7-9,TRBJ1-1,CASSLLETEAFF
NA,15,TRBV18,TRBJ2-7,CASSPGQGASYEQYF
NA,14,TRBV2,TRBJ2-7,CASSGGRDTYEQYF
NA,13,TRBV12-3/TRBV12-4,TRBJ1-2,CASSTGTGYGYTF
NA,12,TRBV5-4,TRBJ1-2,CASTSTNYGYTF
once,13,TRBV5-6,TRBJ1-1,CASSRSYDTEAFF
NA,15,TRBV11-3,TRBJ2-3,CASSLGQRRSDTQYF
NA,15,TRBV7-9,TRBJ2-5,CASSFITLTNETQYF
NA,13,TRBV11-2,TRBJ2-7,CASSLGQPYEQYF
once,15,TRBV28,TRBJ1-2,CASSRPPGQSFGYTF
NA,15,TRBV9,TRBJ2-4,CASSVGGGAKNIQYF
NA,15,TRBV9,TRBJ1-1,CASSPRQGMDTEAFF
NA,11,TRBV7-2,TRBJ1-6,CASSPSETLHF
NA,15,TRBV2,TRBJ2-7,CASSGLAGSSYEQYF
NA,11,TRBV6-6,TRBJ2-1,CASITGGEQFF
NA,17,TRBV14,TRBJ2-5,CASSQGLGGGTQETQYF
NA,13,TRBV11-3,TRBJ1-1,CASSLDHNTEAFF
NA,13,TRBV7-9,TRBJ2-1,CASSLGAPNEQFF